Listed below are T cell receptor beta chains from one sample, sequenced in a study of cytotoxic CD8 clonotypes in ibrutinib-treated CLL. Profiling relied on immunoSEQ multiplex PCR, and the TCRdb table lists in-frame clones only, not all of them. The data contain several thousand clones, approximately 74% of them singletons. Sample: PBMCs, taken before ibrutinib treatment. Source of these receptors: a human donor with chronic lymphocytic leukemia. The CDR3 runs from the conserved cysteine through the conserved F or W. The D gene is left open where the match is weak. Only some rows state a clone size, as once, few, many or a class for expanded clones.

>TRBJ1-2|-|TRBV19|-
CASSLAGVGYTF
TGTGCCAGTAGTTTGGCAGGGGTTGGCTACACCTTC
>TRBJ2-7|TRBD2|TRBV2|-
CASSDLLLAGDEQYF
TGTGCCAGCAGTGATTTATTACTAGCGGGCGACGAGCAGTACTTC
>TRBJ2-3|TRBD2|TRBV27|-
CASSIGASGIRGDTQYF
TGTGCCAGCAGTATCGGGGCTAGCGGGATTCGAGGAGATACGCAGTATTTT
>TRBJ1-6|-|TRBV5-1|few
CASSPRDGPSPLHF
TGCGCCAGCAGCCCCCGGGACGGGCCTTCACCCCTCCACTTT
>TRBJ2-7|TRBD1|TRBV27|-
CASSSDRGIYEQYF
TGTGCCAGCAGTTCGGACAGGGGCATCTACGAGCAGTACTTC
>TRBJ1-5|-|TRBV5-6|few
CASSLDGHRLNQPQHF
TGTGCCAGCAGCTTGGATGGGCACAGGCTCAATCAGCCCCAGCATTTT
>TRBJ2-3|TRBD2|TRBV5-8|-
CASSPRLAGQADTQYF
TGTGCCAGCAGCCCCCGACTAGCGGGACAAGCAGATACGCAGTATTTT
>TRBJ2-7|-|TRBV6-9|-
CASTPGHLSYEQYF
TGTGCCAGCACCCCGGGACACTTGTCCTACGAGCAGTACTTC
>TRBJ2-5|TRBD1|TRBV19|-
CASSRSTGQFQETQYF
TGTGCCAGTAGTAGGTCGACGGGACAGTTCCAAGAGACCCAGTACTTC
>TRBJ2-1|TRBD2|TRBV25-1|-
CASSRLAGGGEQFF
TGTGCCAGCAGCAGACTAGCGGGAGGGGGTGAGCAGTTCTTC
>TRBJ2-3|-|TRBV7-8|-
CASSPSWSSVGHAQYF
TGTGCCAGCAGCCCCTCTTGGTCTAGCGTAGGGCATGCGCAGTATTTT
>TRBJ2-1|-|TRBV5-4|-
CASSPGQRADEQFF
TGTGCCAGCAGCCCGGGGCAGAGGGCCGATGAGCAGTTCTTC
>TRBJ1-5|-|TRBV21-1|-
CASSTRKGRGVRSNQPQHF
TGTGCCAGCAGTACAAGAAAAGGCAGGGGAGTACGAAGCAATCAGCCCCAGCATTTT
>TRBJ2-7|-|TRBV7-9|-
CASRSGSSYEQYF
TGTGCCAGCAGGTCAGGGAGCTCCTACGAGCAGTACTTC
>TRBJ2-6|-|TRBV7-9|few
CASSSTTASGANVLTF
TGTGCCAGCAGCTCTACGACGGCGTCTGGGGCCAACGTCCTGACTTTC
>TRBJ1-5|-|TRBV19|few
CASSMTAFNQPQHF
TGTGCCAGTAGTATGACGGCTTTTAATCAGCCCCAGCATTTT
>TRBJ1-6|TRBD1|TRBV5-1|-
CASRPTGDNSPLHF
TGCGCCAGCAGGCCCACAGGGGATAATTCACCCCTCCACTTT
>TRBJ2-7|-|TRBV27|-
CASSPWTGSSYEQYF
TGTGCCAGCAGTCCTTGGACGGGAAGCTCCTACGAGCAGTACTTC
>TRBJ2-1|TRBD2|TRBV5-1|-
CASSSTSGLYNEQFF
TGCGCCAGCAGCTCGACTAGCGGTCTCTACAATGAGCAGTTCTTC
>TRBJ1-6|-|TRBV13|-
CASTQRGGVGNSPLHF
TGTGCCAGCACCCAGAGGGGGGGGGTGGGAAATTCACCCCTCCACTTT
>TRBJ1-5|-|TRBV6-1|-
CASGRLNSNQPQHF
TGTGCCAGCGGGCGTCTAAATAGCAATCAGCCCCAGCATTTT
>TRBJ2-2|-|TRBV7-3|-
CASSPSGNTGELFF
TGTGCCAGCAGCCCGTCGGGGAACACCGGGGAGCTGTTTTTT
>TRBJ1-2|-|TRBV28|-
CASSLFILYGYTF
TGTGCCAGCAGTCTCTTTATTCTCTATGGCTACACCTTC
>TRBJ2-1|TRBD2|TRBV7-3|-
CASSPTSGRDNEQFF
TGTGCCAGCAGCCCGACTAGCGGGAGGGACAATGAGCAGTTCTTC
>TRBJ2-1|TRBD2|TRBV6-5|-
CASSYSGLAGGNEQFF
TGTGCCAGCAGTTACTCGGGGCTAGCGGGAGGGAATGAGCAGTTCTTC
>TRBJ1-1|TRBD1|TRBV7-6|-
CASSDGQENTEAFF
TGTGCCAGCAGCGACGGACAGGAGAACACTGAAGCTTTCTTT
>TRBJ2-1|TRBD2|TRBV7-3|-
CASSVGLAGSSYNEQFF
TGTGCCAGCAGCGTCGGACTAGCGGGGAGCTCCTACAATGAGCAGTTCTTC
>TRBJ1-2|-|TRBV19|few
CASNREGSYGYTF
TGTGCCAGTAATAGAGAAGGGTCGTATGGCTACACCTTC
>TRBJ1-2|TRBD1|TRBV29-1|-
CSAAGGQGYTF
TGCAGCGCCGCAGGGGGTCAAGGCTACACCTTC
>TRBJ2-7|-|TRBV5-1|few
CASSALSYEQYF
TGCGCCAGCAGCGCTCTGAGCTACGAGCAGTACTTC
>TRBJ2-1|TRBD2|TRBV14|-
CASSFRTSGMLEQFF
TGTGCCAGCAGCTTCCGGACTAGCGGGATGCTTGAGCAGTTCTTC
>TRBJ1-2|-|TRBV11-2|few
CASSPGTPRAGYTF
TGTGCCAGCAGCCCTGGGACTCCAAGAGCCGGCTACACCTTC
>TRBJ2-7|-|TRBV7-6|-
CASSLEWGAQGEQYF
TGTGCCAGCAGCTTAGAGTGGGGTGCCCAGGGGGAGCAGTACTTC
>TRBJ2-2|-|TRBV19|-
CASSSPNTGELFF
TGTGCCAGTAGTAGCCCGAACACCGGGGAGCTGTTTTTT
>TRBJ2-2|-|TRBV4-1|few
CASSQVLQRTGELFF
TGCGCCAGCAGCCAAGTACTCCAGCGGACCGGGGAGCTGTTTTTT
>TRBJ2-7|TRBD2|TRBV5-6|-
CASSLGTGLAGYSYEQYF
TGTGCCAGCAGCTTGGGTACGGGACTAGCGGGGTACTCCTACGAGCAGTACTTC
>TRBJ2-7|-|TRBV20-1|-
CSASDSYEQYF
TGCAGTGCTAGCGATTCCTACGAGCAGTACTTC
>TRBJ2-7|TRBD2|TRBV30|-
CAWVRQGLAGEQYF
TGTGCCTGGGTCCGTCAGGGACTAGCGGGAGAGCAGTACTTC
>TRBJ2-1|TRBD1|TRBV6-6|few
CASSTGTGVNEQFF
TGTGCCAGCAGCACCGGGACAGGGGTCAATGAGCAGTTCTTC
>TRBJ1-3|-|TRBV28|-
CASSPPRTSGNTIYF
TGTGCCAGCAGCCCCCCCAGAACCTCTGGAAACACCATATATTTT
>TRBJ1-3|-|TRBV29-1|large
CSVDGTTDF
TGCAGCGTTGATGGGACGACAGATTTT
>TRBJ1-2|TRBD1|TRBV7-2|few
CASSISGTGLYGYTF
TGTGCCAGCAGCATATCCGGGACAGGGCTTTATGGCTACACCTTC
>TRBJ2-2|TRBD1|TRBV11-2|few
CASGLDRESTGELFF
TGTGCCAGCGGGCTGGACAGGGAATCTACCGGGGAGCTGTTTTTT
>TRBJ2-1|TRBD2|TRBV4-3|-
CASSLYFVTSGLPSNEQFF
TGCGCCAGCAGCCTATACTTCGTGACTAGCGGCCTCCCCTCCAATGAGCAGTTCTTC
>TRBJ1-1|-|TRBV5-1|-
CASRPGAEMNTEAFF
TGCGCCAGCAGGCCAGGGGCCGAGATGAACACTGAAGCTTTCTTT
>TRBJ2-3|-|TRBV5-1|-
CASSPRGPSTDTQYF
TGCGCCAGCAGCCCACGGGGGCCTAGCACAGATACGCAGTATTTT
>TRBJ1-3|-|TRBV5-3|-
CARSSFSGNTIYF
TGTGCCAGAAGCTCTTTCTCTGGAAACACCATATATTTT
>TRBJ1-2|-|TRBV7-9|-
CASSLVGGYTF
TGTGCCAGCAGCTTAGTAGGTGGCTACACCTTC
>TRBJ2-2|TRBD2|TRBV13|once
CASSLEAGVGTGELFF
TGTGCCAGCAGCTTAGAGGCGGGAGTAGGGACCGGGGAGCTGTTTTTT
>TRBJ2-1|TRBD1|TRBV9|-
CASSVETGSEQFF
TGTGCCAGCAGCGTAGAGACAGGGAGTGAGCAGTTCTTC
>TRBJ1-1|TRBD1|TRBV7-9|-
CASSHRQGLNTEAFF
TGTGCCAGCAGCCACCGACAGGGTTTGAACACTGAAGCTTTCTTT
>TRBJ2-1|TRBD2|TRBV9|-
CASSVGTSEYNEQFF
TGTGCCAGCAGCGTAGGGACTAGCGAGTACAATGAGCAGTTCTTC
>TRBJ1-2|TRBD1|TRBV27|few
CASSDRVNGYTF
TGTGCCAGCAGCGACAGGGTAAATGGCTACACCTTC
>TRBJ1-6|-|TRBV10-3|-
CAITTGTQGAPLHF
TGTGCCATCACCACCGGGACCCAAGGAGCACCCCTCCACTTT